A selection of T cell receptor beta chains follows, all from one sample in a study of cytomegalovirus exposure and HLA in healthy donors. Clones were sequenced by immunoSEQ multiplex PCR, and TCRdb holds only the in-frame ones, with some missing. The sample lists 180,000 or so clones, 86% occurring once. Sequencing was performed on PBMCs. Receptors were obtained from a man aged 30 to 45 in good health and CMV-seropositive. Each CDR3 is given with its conserved first and last residue.

cdr3_length,j_call,v_call,cdr3_aa
15,TRBJ1-3,TRBV6-5,CASSYSRISGNTIYF
14,TRBJ2-3,TRBV6-6,CASSYGRGGDTQYF
16,TRBJ1-2,TRBV19,CASSIPPGRTNYGYTF
16,TRBJ1-2,TRBV15,CATSRDRRGANYGYTF
11,TRBJ1-2,TRBV29-1,CSLTDNYGYTF
14,TRBJ2-3,TRBV6-4,CASSTSGSTDTQYF
14,TRBJ2-3,TRBV10-3,CAITGETLGDTQYF
14,TRBJ1-2,TRBV9,CASSVSEGYGGYTF
18,TRBJ1-1,TRBV27,CASSSRDVGRGLWTEAFF
13,TRBJ1-5,TRBV15,CATSRDSVQPQHF
13,TRBJ1-2,TRBV6-5,CASSNDRIYGYTF
18,TRBJ2-5,TRBV9,CASSVGLAGGVGKETQYF
16,TRBJ2-1,TRBV4-3,CASSQSWLESRNEQFF
11,TRBJ2-7,TRBV25-1,CASSDSYEQYF
14,TRBJ2-5,TRBV9,CASSPYRDEETQYF
13,TRBJ1-2,TRBV4-3,CASSPEPSYGYTF